The 28 T cell receptor beta chains reported below all come from one sample, sequenced in a study of metastatic and nonmetastatic thyroid tumors. Using MiXCR, TCRdb reanalyzed the PCR reads. The table shows around 20,000 clones, with approximately 30% occurring only once. No patient had received any treatment before thyroid surgery. Material for sequencing was blood. Receptors were obtained from a female donor with papillary thyroid cancer or a benign thyroid nodule (not recorded which). Some clones in this sample may be carry-over from other donors' samples.

The V call is TRBV4-1, the J call TRBJ1-2, with D unresolved. CDR1 and CDR2 (germline): MGHRA, YSYEKL. The length of the CDR3 is 15 residues. V gave up 1 base and J gave up 0 bases, with 9 bases separating them. The CDR3 sequence: CASSQGRVTNYGYTF. The CDR3 nucleotides read TGCGCCAGCAGCCAAGGACGTGTTACTAACTATGGCTACACCTTC.

By proportion, this clone is medium-sized. The rearrangement links TRBV6-1 to TRBJ1-5, with D tentatively TRBD1 (5 bases). V was clipped by 6 bases and J by 0 bases, with 15 bases between them. CDR3 length equals 16 residues. Germline CDR1 is MNHNS and CDR2 is SASEGT. The CDR3 coding sequence is TGTGCCAGCAGGGAGACAGTGGACTATAGCAATCAGCCCCAGCATTTT. This encodes CASRETVDYSNQPQHF.

Concerning this clone itself: One end of the junction is discordant with germline, which a read error may explain. This sequence joins TRBV7-8 and TRBJ2-7; D gene unclear. Per germline, CDR1 SGHVS and CDR2 FQNEAQ. This CDR3 is built from 13 residues. DNA for the CDR3: TGTGCCAGCAGCTTGGGCCATGAAGCCCCCCGGTCCTTC. It encodes CASSLGHEAPRSF.

V is TRBV5-6 and J is TRBJ1-2, with 8 bases fitting TRBD1. Germline CDR1 reads SGHDT; CDR2 reads YYEEEE. This CDR3 has 15 residues. The V and J ends lost 2 bases and 2 bases, in that order; junction bases with no gene match: 5. CDR3 DNA sequence: TGTGCCAGCAGCTTATGGGACAGGACCAACTATGGCTACACCTTC. Its protein product is CASSLWDRTNYGYTF.

This chain joins TRBV30 and TRBJ2-5; no firm D call. This CDR3 region has 12 residues. CDR1 and CDR2 from the germline V gene are GTSNPN and SVGIG (reference sequence). V lost 3 bases and J lost 4, with 9 bases in between. Here the CDR3 reads CAWSKGLETQYF. As DNA, the CDR3 is TGTGCCTGGAGCAAAGGGTTAGAGACCCAGTACTTC.

This clone was picked up a small number of times. A much larger clone is a single base away; this may be a read error. The conserved phenylalanine or tryptophan is not found at the CDR3 terminus, so this likely reflects a read error. The chain combines TRBV5-4 with TRBJ2-1, with 8 positions matching TRBD2. The CDR3 contains 16 residues. Germline lookup yields CDR1 SGHNT and CDR2 YYREEE (reference sequence). Trimming cost V 0 bases and J 4 bases; bases outside gene matches: 6. The CDR3 coding sequence is TGTGCCAGCAGCTTGGATGGTAGCGGGGCTTACAATGAGCAGTTCCTC. It codes for CASSLDGSGAYNEQFL.

The sample holds many counts of this clone. This chain joins TRBV9 and TRBJ2-3; D possibly corresponds to TRBD1 (5 bases). Germline V gene data show CDR1 as SGDLS and CDR2 as YYNGEE. CDR3 length equals 14 residues. The V end lost 0 bases, the J end lost 4 bases, and 9 bases lay between the germline ends. Written as DNA, the CDR3 is TGTGCCAGCAGCGTAGGGTCAGGGTCAGATACGCAGTATTTT. Translated: CASSVGSGSDTQYF.

This clone is labeled medium-sized. The rearrangement links TRBV6-1 to TRBJ2-1; D remains ambiguous. Trimming shortened V by 6 bases and J by 5 bases, and 5 bases separated the two germline ends. Germline loops: CDR1 MNHNS, CDR2 SASEGT. The CDR3 contains 11 residues. CDR3 in DNA: TGTGCCAGCAGAAAAAACAATGAGCAGTTCTTC. The encoded protein is CASRKNNEQFF.

This clone occurred many times. Just one base apart from a much larger clone, this may be a read error. Other DNA variants within this sample encode the same CDR3. The chain joins TRBV3-1 to TRBJ2-7; 7 nucleotides align to TRBD1. Germline-derived CDR1 and CDR2 are LGHDT and YNNKEL (reference sequence). This CDR3 has 14 amino acids. The CDR3: CASSQGQDSYEQYF. The CDR3 DNA reads TGCGCCAGCAGCCAAGGACAGGACTCCTACGAGCAGTACTTC.

This clone was seen repeatedly, ten times or more. Within the sample, other DNA sequences also encode this same CDR3. The V call is TRBV20-1, the J call TRBJ2-3, with 8 bases identical to TRBD2. The ends lost 2 bases at V and 3 bases at J; junction bases unmatched: 4. The CDR3 is made up of 14 amino acids. Germline V gene sequence: CDR1 DFQATT, CDR2 SNEGSKA (reference sequence). In DNA form, the CDR3 reads TGCAGTGCTAGATCGCCGGGAGGGACAGATACGCAGTATTTT. It specifies CSARSPGGTDTQYF.

This clone occurred a few times. A read error is likely, as this CDR3 ends without the conserved phenylalanine or tryptophan. It is unclear where the CDR3 begins or ends on the DNA, so no DNA is shown, and the CDR3 is as TCRdb lists it. The chain links TRBV2 to TRBJ1-1. Including both end residues, the CDR3 is 12 amino acids long. Per the germline V gene, CDR1 is SNHLY and CDR2 is FYNNEI. The CDR3 loop is CASSQQEAEAFL.

The chain couples TRBV4-3 to TRBJ1-1; perhaps TRBD1 as D (5 bases). V shed 9 bases and J shed 5 bases, with 16 bases lying between them. CDR1 and CDR2 from the germline V gene are LGHNA and YSLEER. The CDR3 extends over 13 amino acids. The CDR3 sequence: CARCQGEGTEAFF. CDR3 coding DNA: TGCGCCAGGTGCCAAGGGGAAGGAACTGAAGCTTTCTTT.

By sample fraction, this clone is medium-sized (0.01 to 0.1%). The chain carries TRBV6-1 and TRBJ2-7, with D perhaps TRBD2 (6 bases). Germline-derived CDR1 and CDR2 are MNHNS and SASEGT. There are 13 residues in the CDR3. Trimming left V 4 bases short and J 0 bases short, with 7 bases between. Written as DNA, the CDR3 is TGTGCCAGCAGTGGACTAGACTCCTACGAGCAGTACTTC. Its protein product is CASSGLDSYEQYF.

V is TRBV9 and J is TRBJ2-3, with D hard to call. CDR3 length: 15 amino acids. V lost 4 bases and J 1 base, leaving 13 bases between the germline ends. The germline gives CDR1 SGDLS, CDR2 YYNGEE. For the CDR3, the DNA is TGTGCCAGCAGCCCCATCCTTGGGCGCACAGATACGCAGTATTTT. Translating it yields CASSPILGRTDTQYF. Complete variable domain (other parts from reference TRBV9 and TRBJ2-3): DSGVTQTPKHLITATGQRVTLRCSPRSGDLSVYWYQQSLDQGLQFLIQYYNGEERAKGNILERFSAQQFPDLHSELNLSSLELGDSALYFCASSPILGRTDTQYFGPGTRLTVL.

This clone was counted once. At one end the junction does not follow the germline gene, possibly because of a read error. The chain couples TRBV19 to TRBJ1-1; D not certain. The germline gives CDR1 LNHDA, CDR2 SQIVND (reference sequence). This CDR3 comprises 14 residues. The CDR3 nucleotides are TGCGCCAGTAGTTTAAAGATCGCCGACACTGAAGCTTTCTTT. As protein: CASSLKIADTEAFF.

This clone was observed at least ten times. The gene calls are TRBV20-1 and TRBJ2-7; D remains unclear. Trimming pared 3 bases from V and 3 bases from J, leaving 12 bases between. The CDR3 spans 13 residues. The germline V gene encodes CDR1 DFQATT and CDR2 SNEGSKA (reference sequence). The CDR3 bases are TGCAGTGCTAGTCCCCGGACGGGCTACGAGCAGTACTTC. Its translation: CSASPRTGYEQYF.

This chain joins TRBV20-1 and TRBJ2-7, with 9 bases fitting TRBD2. CDR1 is DFQATT and CDR2 is SNEGSKA in the germline V gene (reference sequence). The CDR3 is made up of 16 amino acids. V shed 3 bases and J 6 bases; nucleotides not matched to a gene: 15. The chain's CDR3 is CSASWLAGIRLSEQYF. DNA for the CDR3: TGCAGTGCTAGTTGGCTAGCGGGGATTAGGCTGAGCGAGCAGTACTTC.

There are many counts of this clone. This rearrangement joins TRBV2 to TRBJ2-3; D possibly corresponds to TRBD1 (6 bases). The CDR3 totals 16 residues. Trimming cost V 6 bases and J 2 bases, with 18 bases left between them. CDR1 and CDR2 from the germline V gene are SNHLY and FYNNEI. CDR3 sequence: CASSRSGAVSTDTQYF. CDR3 DNA sequence: TGTGCCAGCAGCCGATCAGGGGCAGTTTCCACAGATACGCAGTATTTT.

The V call is TRBV30, the J call TRBJ1-1; D is ambiguous. CDR3 length: 11 residues. Germline values: CDR1 GTSNPN, CDR2 SVGIG (reference sequence). V was trimmed by 2 bases and J by 11 bases, leaving 12 bases between them. CDR3 sequence reads: CAWSRPEVAFF. CDR3 in DNA: TGTGCCTGGAGTAGACCAGAAGTGGCTTTCTTT. Using reference TRBV30 and TRBJ1-1 for the parts outside the CDR3, the full variable domain is SQTIHQWPATLVQPVGSPLSLECTVEGTSNPNLYWYRQAAGRGLQLLFYSVGIGQISSEVPQNLSASRPQDRQFILSSKKLLLSDSGFYLCAWSRPEVAFFGQGTRLTVV.

Remarks on this clone: Germline and junction disagree at one end, which may indicate a read error. The chain links TRBV20-1 to TRBJ2-1, with 7 bases aligning to TRBD2. This CDR3 spans 13 amino acids. Germline CDR1 and CDR2: DFQATT and SNEGSKA (reference sequence). CDR3 DNA sequence: TGCAGTGCTAGTGGGTTAGCGGGTGTGGAGCAGTCCTTC. It encodes CSASGLAGVEQSF.

This clone occurred many times. The rearrangement uses TRBV5-1 and TRBJ2-1; 8 bases align to TRBD1. Germline assignment: CDR1 SGHRS and CDR2 YFSETQ. The CDR3 runs 18 residues. Germline trimming cut 0 bases from V and 3 bases from J; bases unmatched to any gene: 11. The CDR3 DNA reads TGCGCCAGCAGCTTGGTTTCGTCGGGACAGGCATACTACAATGAGCAGTTCTTC. It yields the protein CASSLVSSGQAYYNEQFF.

This clone appeared a single time. The final CDR3 position lacks the conserved phenylalanine or tryptophan, pointing to a likely read error. The V and J genes are TRBV6-1 and TRBJ2-5; D not resolved. The last part of the DNA fits TRBJ2-1 better; the J call may be wrong. CDR3 length equals 12 residues. Germline CDR1 is MNHNS and CDR2 is SASEGT. The CDR3 DNA reads as TGTGCCAGCAGTGTGACGTTTGAGAGCCAGTTCGTC. Translated: CASSVTFESQFV.

This clone is medium-sized in the sample. This sequence joins TRBV4-1 and TRBJ2-7, with unresolved D. V was pared by 0 bases and J by 2 bases, with 11 bases between. Germline V gives CDR1 MGHRA, CDR2 YSYEKL. This CDR3 spans 15 amino acids. CDR3 DNA sequence: TGCGCCAGCAGCCAAGATCACCCGGGCCCCTACGAGCAGTACTTC. It encodes CASSQDHPGPYEQYF.

This clone was counted ten times or more. A read error is possible here, since a much larger clone lies one base away. Here the CDR3 reads CASRRLAGDNEQFF. In DNA form, the CDR3 reads TGTGCCAGCAGGCGACTAGCGGGGGACAATGAGCAGTTCTTC. The chain is built from TRBV6-1 and TRBJ2-1; 12 positions match TRBD2. V trimming: 6 bases; J trimming: 5 bases; junction bases outside the gene matches: 2. The CDR3 has 14 residues. CDR1 and CDR2 (germline): MNHNS, SASEGT.

The chain is built from TRBV4-1 and TRBJ2-7; D is unclear. Looked up from germline, CDR1 is MGHRA and CDR2 is YSYEKL. CDR3 length: 15 amino acids. The V gene lost 0 bases and the J gene lost 4 bases, with 13 bases spanning the gap. The chain's CDR3 is CASSQEARLSYEQYF. In DNA, the CDR3 is TGCGCCAGCAGCCAAGAGGCTAGGCTTTCATACGAGCAGTACTTC.

Of note for this clone: The junction differs from germline at one of its ends, possibly a read error. This chain joins TRBV25-1 and TRBJ2-1; D perhaps matches TRBD2 (6 bases). The germline V gene encodes CDR1 MGHDK and CDR2 SYGVNS. The CDR3 is made up of 13 amino acids. CDR3 nucleotide sequence: TGTGTCAGCTCACCGGGAGCCAACGATGAGCAGTTCTTC. The encoded protein is CVSSPGANDEQFF.

This clone was seen more than once but under ten times. CDR3 sequence: CASSEGAGRAGTEAFF. In DNA form, the CDR3 reads TGTGCCAGCAGTGAAGGGGCAGGGAGGGCCGGAACTGAAGCTTTCTTT. The gene calls are TRBV6-1 and TRBJ1-1; tentatively, D is TRBD1 (5 bases). This CDR3 is built from 16 residues. The ends were cut back, 1 base at V and 5 bases at J, with 17 bases in the middle. Germline CDR1 and CDR2: MNHNS and SASEGT.

The rearrangement uses TRBV10-3 and TRBJ2-2; 7 bases agree with TRBD2. Trimming removed 2 bases from V and 3 bases from J; junction bases left unmatched: 3. The CDR3 is 15 amino acids. Germline loops: CDR1 ENHRY, CDR2 SYGVKD. CDR3 bases: TGTGCCATCAGTGAGACTAGCGCGGACACCGGGGAGCTGTTTTTT. Protein sequence: CAISETSADTGELFF.